This T cell receptor beta chain comes out of a study of fetal regulatory T cell absence and autoimmunity. The assay was run at survey level. Clones were read by immunoSEQ multiplex PCR, and TCRdb kept only the in-frame ones, dropping some. The sample holds more than 85,000 clones; 60% to 80% are singletons and the top ten take about 2.1%. The CDR3 sequence is 14 residues long. The germline gives CDR1 SGHRS, CDR2 YFSETQ. The V segment lost 2 bases and the J segment 5 bases; nucleotides outside the gene matches: 2. The TCR originated in a male donor with IPEX syndrome. This rearrangement joins TRBV5-1 to TRBJ2-2, with 8 positions matching TRBD1. The sample was pancreas tissue. The CDR3 here is CASSFRQGTGELFF. The CDR3 DNA follows: TGCGCCAGCAGCTTCCGACAGGGGACCGGGGAGCTGTTTTTT.